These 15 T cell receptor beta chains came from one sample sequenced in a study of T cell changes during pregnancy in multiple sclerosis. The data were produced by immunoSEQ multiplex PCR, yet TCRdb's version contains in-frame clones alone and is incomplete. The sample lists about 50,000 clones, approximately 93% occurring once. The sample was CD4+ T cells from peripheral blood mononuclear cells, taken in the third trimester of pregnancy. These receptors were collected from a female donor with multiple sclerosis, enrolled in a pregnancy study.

The CDR3 protein is CASSLLSQGAYSNQPQHF. DNA for the CDR3: TGTGCCAGCAGCTTGCTCTCGCAGGGGGCATATAGCAATCAGCCCCAGCATTTT. V and J are TRBV5-8 and TRBJ1-5; 8 positions match TRBD1. Germline CDR1 is SGHTS and CDR2 is YDEGEE. J lost 0 bases, V lost 1 base, and 9 bases had no gene match. The CDR3 is 18 amino acids.

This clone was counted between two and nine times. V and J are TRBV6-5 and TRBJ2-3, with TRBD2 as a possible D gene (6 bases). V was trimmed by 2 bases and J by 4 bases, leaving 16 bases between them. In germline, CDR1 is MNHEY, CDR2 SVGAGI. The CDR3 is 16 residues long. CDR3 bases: TGTGCCAGCAGTTACGATGCTAGCGAAAGCTCAGATACGCAGTATTTT. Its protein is CASSYDASESSDTQYF.

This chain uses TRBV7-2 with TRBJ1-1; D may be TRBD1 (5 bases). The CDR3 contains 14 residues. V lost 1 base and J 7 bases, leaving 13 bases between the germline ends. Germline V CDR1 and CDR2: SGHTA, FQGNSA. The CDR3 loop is CASSLVGGDLEAFF. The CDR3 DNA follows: TGTGCCAGCAGCTTAGTGGGGGGGGATCTTGAAGCTTTCTTT.

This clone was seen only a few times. CDR3 protein: CASGLGLNYGYTF. CDR3 nucleotide sequence: TGTGCTAGTGGTTTGGGGCTTAACTATGGCTACACCTTC. V is TRBV12-5 and J is TRBJ1-2; unclear D gene. The CDR3 spans 13 residues. V lost 1 base and J 1 base, leaving 4 bases between the germline ends. Germline V gene sequence: CDR1 LGHNT, CDR2 FRNRAP.

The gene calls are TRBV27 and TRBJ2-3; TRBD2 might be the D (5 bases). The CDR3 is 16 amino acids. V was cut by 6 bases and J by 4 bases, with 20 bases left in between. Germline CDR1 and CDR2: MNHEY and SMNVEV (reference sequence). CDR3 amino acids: CASRGWASRSPDTQYF. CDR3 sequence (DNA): TGTGCCAGCAGAGGGTGGGCTAGCCGGAGCCCAGATACGCAGTATTTT.

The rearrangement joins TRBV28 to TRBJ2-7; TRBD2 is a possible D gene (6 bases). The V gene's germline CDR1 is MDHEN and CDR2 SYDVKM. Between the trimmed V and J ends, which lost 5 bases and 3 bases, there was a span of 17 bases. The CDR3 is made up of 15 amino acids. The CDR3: CASSPSSVGFYEQYF. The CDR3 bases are TGTGCCAGCAGTCCCTCTAGCGTGGGATTCTACGAGCAGTACTTC.

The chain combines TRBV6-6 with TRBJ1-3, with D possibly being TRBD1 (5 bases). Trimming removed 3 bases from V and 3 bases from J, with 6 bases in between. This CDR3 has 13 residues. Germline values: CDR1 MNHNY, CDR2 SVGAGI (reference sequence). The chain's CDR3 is CASSYDSGNTIYF. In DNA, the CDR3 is TGTGCCAGCAGTTATGACAGTGGAAACACCATATATTTT.

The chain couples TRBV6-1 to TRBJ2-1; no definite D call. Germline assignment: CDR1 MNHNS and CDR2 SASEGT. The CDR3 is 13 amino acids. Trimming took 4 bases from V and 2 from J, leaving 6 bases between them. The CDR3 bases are TGTGCCAGCAGTGTTGGCACCTACAATGAGCAGTTCTTC. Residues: CASSVGTYNEQFF.

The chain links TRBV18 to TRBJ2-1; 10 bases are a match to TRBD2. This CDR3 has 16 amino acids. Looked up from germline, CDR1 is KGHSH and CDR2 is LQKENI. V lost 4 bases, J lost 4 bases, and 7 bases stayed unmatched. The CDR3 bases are TGTGCCAGCTCACGCGGTCTAGCGGGAGCTTACAATGAGCAGTTCTTC. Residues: CASSRGLAGAYNEQFF. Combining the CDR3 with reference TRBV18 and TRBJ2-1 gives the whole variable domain NAGVMQNPRHLVRRRGQEARLRCSPMKGHSHVYWYRQLPEEGLKFMVYLQKENIIDESGMPKERFSAEFPKEGPSILRIQQVVRGDSAAYFCASSRGLAGAYNEQFFGPGTRLTVL.

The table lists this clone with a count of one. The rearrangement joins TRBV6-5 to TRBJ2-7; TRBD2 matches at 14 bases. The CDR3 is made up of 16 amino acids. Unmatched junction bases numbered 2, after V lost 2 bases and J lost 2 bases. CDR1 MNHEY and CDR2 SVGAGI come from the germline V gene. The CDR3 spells CASSYGTSGGPYEQYF. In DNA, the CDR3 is TGTGCCAGCAGTTACGGGACTAGCGGGGGACCCTACGAGCAGTACTTC.

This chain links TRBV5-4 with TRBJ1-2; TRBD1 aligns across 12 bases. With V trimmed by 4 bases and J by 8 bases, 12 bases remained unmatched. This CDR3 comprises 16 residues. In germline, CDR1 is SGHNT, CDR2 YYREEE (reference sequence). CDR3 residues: CASSLPGQGARSGYTF. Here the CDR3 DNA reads TGTGCCAGCAGCCTACCGGGACAGGGGGCAAGGAGCGGCTACACCTTC.

The CDR3 DNA follows: TGCGCCAGCAGCCCGGGACTAGCCACCCACAATGAGCAGTTCTTC. It translates to CASSPGLATHNEQFF. This chain connects TRBV5-1 to TRBJ2-1; TRBD2 aligns across 9 bases. V was clipped by 4 bases and J by 5 bases; unmatched bases: 7. This CDR3 contains 15 residues. Germline loops: CDR1 SGHRS, CDR2 YFSETQ.

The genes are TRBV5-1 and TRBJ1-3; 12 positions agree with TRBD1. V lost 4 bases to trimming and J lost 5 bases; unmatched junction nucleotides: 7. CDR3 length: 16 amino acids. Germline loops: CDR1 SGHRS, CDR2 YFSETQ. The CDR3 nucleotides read TGCGCCAGCAGCCCCGGGACAGGGGGCTTCAGAAACACCATATATTTT. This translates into CASSPGTGGFRNTIYF.

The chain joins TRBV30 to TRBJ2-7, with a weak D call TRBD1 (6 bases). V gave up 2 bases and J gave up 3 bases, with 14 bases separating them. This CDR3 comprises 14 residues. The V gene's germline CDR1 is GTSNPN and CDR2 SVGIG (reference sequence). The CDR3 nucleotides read TGTGCCTGGAGTCGGACAGACGTCTACTACGAGCAGTACTTC. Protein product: CAWSRTDVYYEQYF.

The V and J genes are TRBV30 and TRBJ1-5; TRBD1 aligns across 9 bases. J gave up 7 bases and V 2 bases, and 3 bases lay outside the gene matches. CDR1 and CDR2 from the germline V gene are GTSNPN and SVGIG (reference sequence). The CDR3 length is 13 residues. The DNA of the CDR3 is TGTGCCTGGAGTTCAGGGACAGGGCAGCCCCAGCATTTT. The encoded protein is CAWSSGTGQPQHF. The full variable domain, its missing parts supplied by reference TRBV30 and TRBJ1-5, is SQTIHQWPATLVQPVGSPLSLECTVEGTSNPNLYWYRQAAGRGLQLLFYSVGIGQISSEVPQNLSASRPQDRQFILSSKKLLLSDSGFYLCAWSSGTGQPQHFGDGTRLSIL.